The next 17 T cell receptor beta chains were all read from a single sample in a study of T cell repertoires in cytomegalovirus infection. Each CDR3 protein is one row after TCRdb ran MiXCR on the reads. The data show under 150,000 distinct CDR3 sequences, about 10% seen once. Sequencing was performed on PBMCs. These receptors came from a human donor in good health (CMV status not recorded). Some clones in this sample may be carry-over from other donors' samples.

This clonotype was recorded a few times. This chain joins TRBV7-9 and TRBJ2-1, with 10 bases lining up with TRBD2. CDR1 is SEHNR, CDR2 FQNEAQ, per germline (reference sequence). The CDR3 totals 18 residues. The J segment lost 0 bases and the V segment lost 4 bases, leaving 9 bases of the junction unmatched. The CDR3 sequence: CASSSASGGSSSYNEQFF. In nucleotides, the CDR3 is TGTGCCAGCAGCTCGGCTAGCGGGGGCTCGAGCTCCTACAATGAGCAGTTCTTC. The full variable domain, completed using reference TRBV7-9 and TRBJ2-1, is DTGVSQNPRHKITKRGQNVTFRCDPISEHNRLYWYRQTLGQGPEFLTYFQNEAQLEKSRLLSDRFSAERPKGSFSTLEIQRTEQGDSAMYLCASSSASGGSSSYNEQFFGPGTRLTVL.

In this sample, this clonotype turned up many times. The chain uses TRBV7-2 and TRBJ2-1; the match to TRBD2 covers 13 bases. CDR1 and CDR2 from the germline V gene are SGHTA and FQGNSA. The junction had 7 bases not matched to a gene; V was cut back by 5 bases and J by 0 bases. The CDR3 sequence is 18 residues long. This CDR3 reads CASSLGLAGPYSYNEQFF. The DNA for the CDR3 is TGTGCCAGCAGCCTGGGACTAGCGGGGCCCTACTCCTACAATGAGCAGTTCTTC.

This clonotype was counted a few times. This rearrangement joins TRBV10-3 to TRBJ2-2; 8 bases are shared with TRBD1. This CDR3 contains 15 residues. Trimming at V came to 4 bases and at J to 2 bases, leaving 3 bases not matched to a gene. Germline CDR1 reads ENHRY; CDR2 reads SYGVKD. CDR3 DNA sequence: TGTGCCATCAGTGCCGGGACAGGTAACACCGGGGAGCTGTTTTTT. It translates to CAISAGTGNTGELFF.

This clonotype was seen repeatedly, ten times or more. V usage is TRBV5-1 and J usage is TRBJ1-1; 9 nucleotides agree with TRBD1. V was pared by 4 bases and J by 1 base, with 5 bases of the junction left unmatched. Germline CDR1 reads SGHRS; CDR2 reads YFSETQ. This CDR3 has 15 amino acids. The CDR3 is CASSVEQGANTEAFF. In DNA form, the CDR3 reads TGCGCCAGCAGCGTCGAACAGGGGGCGAACACTGAAGCTTTCTTT.

This clonotype was seen at least ten times. The chain couples TRBV12-3 or TRBV12-4 to TRBJ1-5; 8 bases agree with TRBD1. V shed 7 bases and J 7 bases; nucleotides not matched to a gene: 6. The CDR3 totals 13 residues. CDR3 bases: TGTGCCAGCAAAAAACAGGGGGGCCAGCCCCAGCATTTT. It yields the protein CASKKQGGQPQHF.

The chain is built from TRBV11-1 and TRBJ1-6; D is uncertain. This CDR3 has 14 amino acids. Trimming removed 6 bases at V and 0 bases at J, with 6 bases between. CDR1 SGHAT and CDR2 FQDESV come from the germline V gene (reference sequence). Here the CDR3 reads CASRGSSYNSPLHF. In DNA form, the CDR3 reads TGTGCCAGCAGGGGAAGCTCCTATAATTCACCCCTCCACTTT. Looking up the rest from reference TRBV11-1 and TRBJ1-6 gives the full variable domain: EAEVAQSPRYKITEKSQAVAFWCDPISGHATLYWYRQILGQGPELLVQFQDESVVDDSQLPKDRFSAERLKGVDSTLKIQPAELGDSAMYLCASRGSSYNSPLHFGNGTRLTVT.

This clonotype occurred many times. This chain uses TRBV7-9 with TRBJ1-1; D gene ambiguous. V dropped 1 base and J dropped 0 bases, with 6 bases sitting between them. The CDR3 totals 14 residues. Germline V CDR1 and CDR2: SEHNR, FQNEAQ (reference sequence). This chain's CDR3 is CASSLGGMNTEAFF. In DNA, the CDR3 is TGTGCCAGCAGCTTAGGCGGTATGAACACTGAAGCTTTCTTT.

This clonotype was counted many times. The chain recombines TRBV15 with TRBJ2-1; D is possibly TRBD1 (6 bases). Trimming stripped 0 bases from V and 7 bases from J, with 13 bases between. The CDR3 totals 15 residues. The V gene's germline CDR1 is LNHNV and CDR2 YYDKDF (reference sequence). CDR3 DNA sequence: TGTGCCACCAGCAGAGATCCCCAGAGGGGGAATGAGCAGTTCTTC. Translated, it gives CATSRDPQRGNEQFF.

This clonotype was observed many times. The CDR3 region has the DNA TGTGCCAGCAGCTTAAGGAGGGGCAGCGGGGAGCTGTTTTTT. Translating gives CASSLRRGSGELFF. The V call is TRBV7-2, the J call TRBJ2-2; D might be TRBD2 (6 bases). Looked up from germline, CDR1 is SGHTA and CDR2 is FQGNSA. This CDR3 comprises 14 residues. V was cut by 2 bases and J by 7 bases, with 11 bases left in between.

This clonotype was seen repeatedly, ten times or more. V gene TRBV12-3 or TRBV12-4 combines with J gene TRBJ1-1, with D unresolved. Trimming took 3 bases from V and 1 from J, leaving 6 bases between them. The CDR3 has 13 amino acids. This CDR3 reads CASSLFRNTEAFF. CDR3 DNA: TGTGCCAGCAGTTTGTTCCGGAACACTGAAGCTTTCTTT.

This clonotype showed up just a few times. V and J are TRBV12-3 or TRBV12-4 and TRBJ2-1; D is uncertain. V was cut by 5 bases and J by 6 bases, with 11 bases left in between. The CDR3 sequence is 13 residues long. The CDR3 is CASSVPGRNEQFF. The CDR3 DNA follows: TGTGCCAGCAGTGTCCCCGGGCGCAATGAGCAGTTCTTC.

This clonotype was seen more than once but under ten times. DNA for the CDR3: TGCGCCAGCAGCCCTGTGCAGAGCCTGGGGTATGGCTACACCTTC. Its translation is CASSPVQSLGYGYTF. The V gene is TRBV5-1, the J gene TRBJ1-2; D remains unclear. Trimming pared 4 bases from V and 5 bases from J, leaving 18 bases between. There are 15 residues in the CDR3. Germline V gene data show CDR1 as SGHRS and CDR2 as YFSETQ.

V and J are TRBV4-3 and TRBJ2-1; TRBD2 aligns across 7 bases. Trimming removed 1 base from V and 5 bases from J; junction bases left unmatched: 5. The CDR3 loop spans 15 amino acids. Germline V CDR1 and CDR2: LGHNA, YSLEER. The CDR3 DNA reads TGCGCCAGCAGCCAAGCCACGGGGGGAGACAATGAGCAGTTCTTC. It codes for CASSQATGGDNEQFF.

With respect to this clonotype: Just one base apart from a much larger clone, this may be a read error. The chain links TRBV2 to TRBJ1-1; 7 bases agree with TRBD1. CDR1 SNHLY and CDR2 FYNNEI come from the germline V gene. The CDR3 is 12 amino acids. CDR3 amino acids: CASRGTAIEACF. The CDR3 nucleotides are TGTGCCAGCAGAGGGACAGCAATAGAAGCTTGCTTT.

Ten or more counts support this clonotype. This chain uses TRBV7-6 with TRBJ2-1, with 7 bases matching TRBD2. The CDR3 runs to 17 residues. CDR1 and CDR2 (germline): SGHVS, FNYEAQ. With V trimmed by 0 bases and J by 6 bases, 11 bases remained unmatched. The CDR3 DNA follows: TGTGCCAGCAGCTTAGCTATGGGAAGTAGCGGGCCCAATGAGCAGTTCTTC. Translation gives CASSLAMGSSGPNEQFF.

The table lists this clonotype with many counts. V and J are TRBV6-6 and TRBJ2-7; 9 nucleotides align to TRBD2. V lost 5 bases to trimming and J lost 4 bases; unmatched junction nucleotides: 9. Germline lookup yields CDR1 MNHNY and CDR2 SVGAGI (reference sequence). CDR3 length: 15 residues. The CDR3 sequence: CASSRTSSGAYEQYF. For the CDR3, the DNA is TGTGCCAGCAGTCGGACATCTAGCGGGGCGTACGAGCAGTACTTC.

In this sample, this clonotype turned up many times. For the CDR3, the DNA is TGTGCCATCAGTGCTACCGGGGTTAGCACAGATACGCAGTATTTT. Translating it yields CAISATGVSTDTQYF. V is TRBV10-3 and J is TRBJ2-3, with a tentative D call TRBD2 (5 bases). The germline V gene encodes CDR1 ENHRY and CDR2 SYGVKD. V was pared by 4 bases and J by 0 bases, with 11 bases between. The CDR3 covers 15 residues.